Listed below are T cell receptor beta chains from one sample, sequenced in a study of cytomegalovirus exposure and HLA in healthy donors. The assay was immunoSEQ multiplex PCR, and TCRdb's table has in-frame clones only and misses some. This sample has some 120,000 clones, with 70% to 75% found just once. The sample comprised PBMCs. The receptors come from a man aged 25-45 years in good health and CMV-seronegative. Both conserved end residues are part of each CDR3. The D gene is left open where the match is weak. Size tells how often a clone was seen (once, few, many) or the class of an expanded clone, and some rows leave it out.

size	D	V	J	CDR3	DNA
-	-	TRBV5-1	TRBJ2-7	CASSLVGTGLNEQYF	TGCGCCAGCAGCTTGGTGGGTACAGGCTTGAACGAGCAGTACTTC
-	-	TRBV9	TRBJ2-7	CASSAGLPPDEQYF	TGTGCCAGCAGCGCAGGACTCCCTCCGGACGAGCAGTACTTC
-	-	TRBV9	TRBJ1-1	CASSVRSDTEAFF	TGTGCCAGCAGCGTCCGGTCGGACACTGAAGCTTTCTTT
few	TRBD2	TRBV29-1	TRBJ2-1	CSVAGREGLGNEQFF	TGCAGCGTTGCGGGGCGGGAGGGCTTAGGGAATGAGCAGTTCTTC
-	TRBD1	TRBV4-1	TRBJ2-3	CASSPLGQASSTDTQYF	TGCGCCAGCAGCCCCTTGGGACAGGCATCTAGCACAGATACGCAGTATTTT
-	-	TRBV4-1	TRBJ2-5	CASSQESLLVAEETQYF	TGCGCCAGCAGCCAAGAGTCCTTACTAGTTGCGGAAGAGACCCAGTACTTC
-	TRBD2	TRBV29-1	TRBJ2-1	CSVVSGSIGEQFF	TGCAGCGTTGTCAGCGGGAGTATAGGTGAGCAGTTCTTC
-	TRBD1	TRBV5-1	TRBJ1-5	CASSPGQADQPQHF	TGCGCCAGCAGCCCTGGACAGGCTGATCAGCCCCAGCATTTT
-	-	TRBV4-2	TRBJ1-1	CASSQEVEGTEAFF	TGTGCCAGCAGCCAAGAAGTGGAGGGAACTGAAGCTTTCTTT
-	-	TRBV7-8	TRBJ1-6	CASSSDGQGHHSPLHF	TGTGCCAGCAGCTCAGACGGCCAGGGGCATCATTCACCCCTCCACTTT
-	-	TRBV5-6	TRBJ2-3	CASSLPGGTDTQYF	TGTGCCAGCAGCTTGCCAGGGGGCACAGATACGCAGTATTTT
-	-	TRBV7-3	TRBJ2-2	CASSLGPGELFF	TGTGCCAGCAGCTTAGGGCCCGGGGAGCTGTTTTTT
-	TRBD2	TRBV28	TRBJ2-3	CASSLAPGGRGTDTQYF	TGTGCCAGCAGCCTGGCCCCGGGCGGGAGGGGAACAGATACGCAGTATTTT
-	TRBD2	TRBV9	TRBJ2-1	CASSPWTSGILFF	TGTGCCAGCAGCCCTTGGACTAGCGGGATCTTGTTCTTC
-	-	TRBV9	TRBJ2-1	CASSESGKEQFF	TGTGCCAGCAGCGAATCCGGGAAAGAGCAGTTCTTC
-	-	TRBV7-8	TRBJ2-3	CASSLAQRQYF	TGTGCCAGCAGCTTAGCTCAGCGGCAGTATTTT
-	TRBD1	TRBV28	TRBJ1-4	CASSLTGGIPNEKLFF	TGTGCCAGCAGTTTAACAGGGGGCATCCCGAATGAAAAACTGTTTTTT
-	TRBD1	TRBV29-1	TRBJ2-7	CSVLGGHRDREIYEQYF	TGCAGCGTTTTGGGCGGCCACCGGGACAGGGAGATCTACGAGCAGTACTTC
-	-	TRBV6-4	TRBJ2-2	CASSRSPGDPTGELFF	TGTGCCAGCAGCCGTTCTCCGGGAGACCCCACCGGGGAGCTGTTTTTT
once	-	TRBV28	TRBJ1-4	CASRPTGEGTNEKLFF	TGTGCCAGCAGACCGACAGGAGAGGGAACTAATGAAAAACTGTTTTTT
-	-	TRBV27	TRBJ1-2	CASSPGGGGYTF	TGTGCCAGCAGTCCCGGGGGAGGGGGCTACACCTTC
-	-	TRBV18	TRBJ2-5	CASSPPASFQETQYF	TGTGCCAGCTCACCACCGGCTAGCTTCCAAGAGACCCAGTACTTC
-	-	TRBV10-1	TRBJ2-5	CASSVSQETQYF	TGCGCCAGCAGTGTGAGCCAAGAGACCCAGTACTTC
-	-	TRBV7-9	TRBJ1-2	CASSKRSSDGYTF	TGTGCCAGCAGCAAGAGAAGTTCGGATGGCTACACCTTC
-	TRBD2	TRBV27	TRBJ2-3	CASSLSAGVPADTQYF	TGTGCCAGCAGTTTATCGGCGGGAGTGCCCGCAGATACGCAGTATTTT
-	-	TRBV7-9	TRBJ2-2	CASRTSGTGELFF	TGTGCCAGCAGAACTTCAGGGACCGGGGAGCTGTTTTTT